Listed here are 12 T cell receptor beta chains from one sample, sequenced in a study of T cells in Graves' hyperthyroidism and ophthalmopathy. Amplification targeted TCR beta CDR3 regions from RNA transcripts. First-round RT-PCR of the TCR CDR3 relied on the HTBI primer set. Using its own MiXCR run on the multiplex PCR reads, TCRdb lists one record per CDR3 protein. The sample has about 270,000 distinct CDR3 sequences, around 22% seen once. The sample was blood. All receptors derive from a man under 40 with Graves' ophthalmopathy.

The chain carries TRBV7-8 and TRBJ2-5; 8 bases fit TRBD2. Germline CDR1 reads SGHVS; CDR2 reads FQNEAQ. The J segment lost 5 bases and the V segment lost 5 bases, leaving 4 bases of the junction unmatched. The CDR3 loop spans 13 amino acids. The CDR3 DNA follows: TGTGCCAGCAGCACGACTAGCGTGGAGACCCAGTACTTC. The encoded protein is CASSTTSVETQYF. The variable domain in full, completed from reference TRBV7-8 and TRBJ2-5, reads GAGVSQSPRYKVAKRGQDVALRCDPISGHVSLFWYQQALGQGPEFLTYFQNEAQLDKSGLPSDRFFAERPEGSVSTLKIQRTQQEDSAVYLCASSTTSVETQYFGPGTRLLVL.

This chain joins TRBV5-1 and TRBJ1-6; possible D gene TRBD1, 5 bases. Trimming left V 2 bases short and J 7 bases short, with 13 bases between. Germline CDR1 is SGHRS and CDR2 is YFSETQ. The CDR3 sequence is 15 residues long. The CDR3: CASSFRTGGNSPLHF. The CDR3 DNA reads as TGCGCCAGCAGCTTCCGTACAGGAGGGAATTCACCCCTCCACTTT.

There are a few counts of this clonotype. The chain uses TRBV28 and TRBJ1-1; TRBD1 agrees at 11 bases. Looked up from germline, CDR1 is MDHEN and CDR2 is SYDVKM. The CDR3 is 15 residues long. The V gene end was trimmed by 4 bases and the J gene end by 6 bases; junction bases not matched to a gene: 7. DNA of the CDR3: TGTGCCAGCAGTTCAGCCGGGACAGGGGGGGCTGAAGCTTTCTTT. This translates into CASSSAGTGGAEAFF.

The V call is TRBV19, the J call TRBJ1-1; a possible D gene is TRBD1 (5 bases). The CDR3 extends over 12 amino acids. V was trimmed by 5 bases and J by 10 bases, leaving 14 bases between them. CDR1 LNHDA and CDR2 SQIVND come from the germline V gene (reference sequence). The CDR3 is CASSPPRGSAFF. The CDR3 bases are TGTGCCAGTAGTCCGCCCCGGGGGTCAGCTTTCTTT.

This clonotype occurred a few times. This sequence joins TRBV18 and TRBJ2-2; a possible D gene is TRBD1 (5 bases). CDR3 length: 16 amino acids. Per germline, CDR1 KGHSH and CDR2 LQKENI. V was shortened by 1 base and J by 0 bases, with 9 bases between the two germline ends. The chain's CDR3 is CASSPLRVSNTGELFF. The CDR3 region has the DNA TGTGCCAGCTCACCACTCAGGGTTTCGAACACCGGGGAGCTGTTTTTT.

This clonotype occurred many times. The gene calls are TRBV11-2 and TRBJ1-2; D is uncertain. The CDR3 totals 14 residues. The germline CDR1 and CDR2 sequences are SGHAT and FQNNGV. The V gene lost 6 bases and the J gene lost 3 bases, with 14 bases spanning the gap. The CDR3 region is CASRRLKTHYGYTF. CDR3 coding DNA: TGTGCCAGCAGACGACTAAAAACCCACTATGGCTACACCTTC.

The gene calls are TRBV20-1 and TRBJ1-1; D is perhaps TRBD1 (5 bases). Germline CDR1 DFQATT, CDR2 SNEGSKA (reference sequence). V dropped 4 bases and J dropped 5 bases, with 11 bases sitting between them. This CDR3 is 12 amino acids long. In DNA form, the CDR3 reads TGCAGTGCTATATCAGGGTGGACTGAAGCTTTCTTT. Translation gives CSAISGWTEAFF.

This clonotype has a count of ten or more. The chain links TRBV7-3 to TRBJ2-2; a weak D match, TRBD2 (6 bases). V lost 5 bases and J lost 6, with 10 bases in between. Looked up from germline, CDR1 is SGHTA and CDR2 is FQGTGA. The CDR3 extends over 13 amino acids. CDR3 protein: CASSPPGAGELFF. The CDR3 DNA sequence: TGTGCCAGCAGCCCACCGGGGGCCGGGGAGCTGTTTTTT.

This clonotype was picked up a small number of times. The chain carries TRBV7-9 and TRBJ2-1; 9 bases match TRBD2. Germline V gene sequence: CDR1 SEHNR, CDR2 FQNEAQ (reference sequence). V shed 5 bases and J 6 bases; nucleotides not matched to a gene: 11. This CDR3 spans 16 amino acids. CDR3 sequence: CASSERGGRVSNEQFF. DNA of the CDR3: TGTGCCAGCAGCGAAAGGGGCGGGAGGGTCAGCAATGAGCAGTTCTTC.

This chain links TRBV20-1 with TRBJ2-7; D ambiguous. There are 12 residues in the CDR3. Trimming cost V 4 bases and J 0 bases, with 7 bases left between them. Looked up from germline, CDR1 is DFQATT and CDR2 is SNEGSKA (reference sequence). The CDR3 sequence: CSAMIGSYEQYF. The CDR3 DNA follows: TGCAGTGCTATGATTGGCTCCTACGAGCAGTACTTC.

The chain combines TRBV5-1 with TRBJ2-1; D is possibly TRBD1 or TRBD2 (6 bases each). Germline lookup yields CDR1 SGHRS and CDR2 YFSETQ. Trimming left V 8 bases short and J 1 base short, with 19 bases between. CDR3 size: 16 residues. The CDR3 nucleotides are TGCGCCAGGGGGGCGGCGGGGTGGGGGTCCTACAATGAGCAGTTCTTC. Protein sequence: CARGAAGWGSYNEQFF.

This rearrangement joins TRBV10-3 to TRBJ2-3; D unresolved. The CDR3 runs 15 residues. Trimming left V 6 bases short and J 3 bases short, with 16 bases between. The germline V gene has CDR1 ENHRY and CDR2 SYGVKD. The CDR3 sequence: CAIRSQGGATDTQYF. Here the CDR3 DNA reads TGTGCCATCAGGAGCCAAGGTGGAGCTACAGATACGCAGTATTTT.